This TCR beta chain was retrieved from a study of technical replicates of blood from a few donors. The V segment lost 6 bases and the J segment 6 bases; nucleotides outside the gene matches: 9. Germline CDR1 and CDR2: SQVTM and ANQGSEA. The CDR3 is made up of 13 amino acids. TCRdb's table, derived via immunoSEQ multiplex PCR, lists solely in-frame clones and lacks some. The top ten clones hold roughly 0.24% of a sample with 60,000 to 90,000 clones, nearly 97% of them seen once. The sample consisted of T cells isolated from PBMCs. This receptor was obtained from a human donor in good health. The chain has TRBV29-1 and TRBJ1-1; the match to TRBD1 covers 8 bases. In DNA form, the CDR3 reads TGCAGCGTCATCAGGGGGCGCGTACCTGAAGCTTTCTTT. Protein: CSVIRGRVPEAFF.